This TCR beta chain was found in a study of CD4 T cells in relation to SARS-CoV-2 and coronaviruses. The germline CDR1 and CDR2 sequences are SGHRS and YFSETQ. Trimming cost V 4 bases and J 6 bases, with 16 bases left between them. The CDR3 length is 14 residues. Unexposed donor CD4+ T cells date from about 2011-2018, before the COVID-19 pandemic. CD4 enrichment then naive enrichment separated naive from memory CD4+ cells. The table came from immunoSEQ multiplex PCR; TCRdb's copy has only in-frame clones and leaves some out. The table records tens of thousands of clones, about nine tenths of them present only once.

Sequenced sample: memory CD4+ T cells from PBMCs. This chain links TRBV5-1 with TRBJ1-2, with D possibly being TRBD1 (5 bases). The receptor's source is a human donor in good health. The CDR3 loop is CASSAGRGMNGYTF. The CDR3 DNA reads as TGCGCCAGCAGCGCCGGTAGGGGCATGAATGGCTACACCTTC.